This T cell receptor beta chain was recorded in a study of cytomegalovirus exposure and HLA in healthy donors. Profiled with immunoSEQ multiplex PCR; TCRdb holds only in-frame clones, not every one. This table has about 190,000 clones, more than 70% appearing once. V was clipped by 3 bases and J by 7 bases; unmatched bases: 14. The CDR3 is 18 residues long. Looked up from germline, CDR1 is SGHNT and CDR2 is YYREEE (reference sequence). The V and J genes are TRBV5-4 and TRBJ2-2; 11 nucleotides match TRBD2. This sequence originates from a woman under 30 in good health and CMV-seronegative. Sequenced input: PBMCs. The CDR3 DNA follows: TGTGCCAGCAGCTCAAGTCTTCTAGCGGGAGGCAACGTCGGGGAGCTGTTTTTT. The encoded protein is CASSSSLLAGGNVGELFF.